The next 10 T cell receptor beta chains were all read from a single sample in a study of T cell responses to AZD1222 COVID-19 vaccine (dated by TCRdb to about 2021). The label giving this sample's time point can be read as: baseline before first vaccination. The method was the immunoSEQ multiplex PCR assay. TCRdb's version of the immuneACCESS table is confined to in-frame rearrangements and falls short of the full clone set. An unresolved V gene accounts for under half of the shortfall where checked; the remainder is of unknown origin. This sample holds fewer than 120,000 clones; about 90% were observed only once. The ten largest clones take up roughly 7.8% of the sample. The sample here was peripheral blood, taken on day 0 of AZD1222 vaccination. These receptors were taken from an adult in good health.

The chain uses TRBV28 and TRBJ2-5; D possibly uses TRBD1 or TRBD2 (5 bases each). Trimming shortened V by 5 bases and J by 4 bases, and 17 bases separated the two germline ends. CDR3 length: 15 residues. Per the germline V gene, CDR1 is MDHEN and CDR2 is SYDVKM. CDR3: CASSPTQGRLETQYF. CDR3 in DNA: TGTGCCAGCAGTCCGACCCAGGGACGGTTAGAGACCCAGTACTTC.

The chain recombines TRBV5-1 with TRBJ2-5; 8 positions match TRBD1. The germline gives CDR1 SGHRS, CDR2 YFSETQ. The CDR3 spans 16 residues. V was clipped by 1 base and J by 5 bases; unmatched bases: 10. This CDR3 is CASSLSAGTGGETQYF. CDR3 DNA: TGCGCCAGCAGCTTGAGCGCCGGGACAGGAGGGGAGACCCAGTACTTC.

The chain is built from TRBV28 and TRBJ2-7, with D possibly matching TRBD1 (6 bases). From germline, CDR1 is MDHEN and CDR2 SYDVKM. The CDR3 is 13 amino acids. Trimming took off 4 bases at V and 2 bases at J, with 9 bases between the two ends. CDR3 DNA sequence: TGTGCCAGCAGTTCCGGGACACCCTACGAGCAGTACTTC. Translation gives CASSSGTPYEQYF.

The V and J genes are TRBV5-1 and TRBJ1-3; tentatively, D is TRBD1 (6 bases). The CDR3 is 16 residues long. Germline V gene data show CDR1 as SGHRS and CDR2 as YFSETQ. Trimming took off 1 base at V and 4 bases at J, with 15 bases between the two ends. The DNA of the CDR3 is TGCGCCAGCAGCTTGCGGGGCAGGGGCACCGGAAACACCATATATTTT. This codes for CASSLRGRGTGNTIYF. The full variable domain, its missing parts supplied by reference TRBV5-1 and TRBJ1-3, is KAGVTQTPRYLIKTRGQQVTLSCSPISGHRSVSWYQQTPGQGLQFLFEYFSETQRNKGNFPGRFSGRQFSNSRSEMNVSTLELGDSALYLCASSLRGRGTGNTIYFGEGSWLTVV.

The chain is built from TRBV14 and TRBJ2-4; TRBD1 agrees at 9 bases. The junction had 3 bases not matched to a gene; V was cut back by 6 bases and J by 0 bases. The CDR3 runs to 15 residues. Germline assignment: CDR1 SGHDN and CDR2 FVKESK. CDR3 amino acids: CASSRQGGAKNIQYF. DNA of the CDR3: TGTGCCAGCAGTCGACAGGGGGGAGCCAAAAACATTCAGTACTTC.

The rearrangement uses TRBV30 and TRBJ1-1, with 10 nucleotides matching TRBD1. Trimming cost V 2 bases and J 4 bases; bases outside gene matches: 4. Germline CDR1 GTSNPN, CDR2 SVGIG (reference sequence). CDR3 length: 14 amino acids. The CDR3 protein is CAWSPGQGVTEAFF. The CDR3, as DNA: TGTGCCTGGAGTCCAGGACAGGGGGTCACTGAAGCTTTCTTT.

The chain carries TRBV30 and TRBJ1-1; D is unresolved. V lost 0 bases, J lost 0 bases, and 11 bases lay in between. Germline CDR1 and CDR2: GTSNPN and SVGIG (reference sequence). The CDR3 extends over 15 amino acids. The CDR3 region is CAWSVEYKLNTEAFF. Written as DNA, the CDR3 is TGTGCCTGGAGTGTTGAGTACAAACTGAACACTGAAGCTTTCTTT. Complete variable domain (other parts from reference TRBV30 and TRBJ1-1): SQTIHQWPATLVQPVGSPLSLECTVEGTSNPNLYWYRQAAGRGLQLLFYSVGIGQISSEVPQNLSASRPQDRQFILSSKKLLLSDSGFYLCAWSVEYKLNTEAFFGQGTRLTVV.

The chain links TRBV6-5 to TRBJ2-1, with D tentatively TRBD1 (6 bases). This CDR3 spans 16 amino acids. V lost 2 bases, J lost 0 bases, and 11 bases lay in between. Per germline, CDR1 MNHEY and CDR2 SVGAGI. The CDR3 DNA reads TGTGCCAGCAGTTACGGGCAGGGGCTCTCCTACAATGAGCAGTTCTTC. It translates to CASSYGQGLSYNEQFF.

The CDR3, as DNA: TGTGCCAGCTCACCACCGGGAAGGGGTCCCAACTATGGCTACACCTTC. Protein product: CASSPPGRGPNYGYTF. V usage is TRBV18 and J usage is TRBJ1-2; TRBD1 might be the D (5 bases). Germline loops: CDR1 KGHSH, CDR2 LQKENI. This CDR3 has 16 amino acids. The V end lost 0 bases, the J end lost 2 bases, and 13 bases lay between the germline ends.

This chain uses TRBV30 with TRBJ1-6; D unresolved. The V end was cut by 0 bases, the J end by 9 bases, with 15 bases between. Germline V gene data show CDR1 as GTSNPN and CDR2 as SVGIG (reference sequence). CDR3 length: 15 amino acids. CDR3 nucleotide sequence: TGTGCCTGGAGTGTACTTGTCGGAGGCTCTTCACCCCTCCACTTT. It encodes CAWSVLVGGSSPLHF. Variable domain in full (rest from reference TRBV30 and TRBJ1-6): SQTIHQWPATLVQPVGSPLSLECTVEGTSNPNLYWYRQAAGRGLQLLFYSVGIGQISSEVPQNLSASRPQDRQFILSSKKLLLSDSGFYLCAWSVLVGGSSPLHFGNGTRLTVT.